What follows describes a single T cell receptor (beta chain). Its antigen is undetermined. The sample comes from a study of T cells in localized non-small cell lung cancer. TCRdb keeps only in-frame clones here, not all; method: immunoSEQ multiplex PCR. The sample has roughly 25,000 clones, around 87% seen once; the top ten hold around 6%. The study, taken as a whole, reports: Uninvolved adjacent lung showed higher T cell clonality than tumor.

V gave up 5 bases and J gave up 5 bases; unmatched junction bases: 5. The CDR3 covers 14 residues. The germline V gene encodes CDR1 GTSNPN and CDR2 SVGIG (reference sequence). Specimen: PBMCs, collected before any cancer treatment. The genes are TRBV30 and TRBJ1-4; 10 bases line up with TRBD1. This receptor was identified in a man between 35 and 75 years old with stage II lung adenocarcinoma. The CDR3 region has the DNA TGTGCCTGGTCCCGGACAGGGGGGAATGAAAAACTGTTTTTT. Protein: CAWSRTGGNEKLFF.